This T cell receptor beta chain was identified during a study of T cells in Graves' hyperthyroidism and ophthalmopathy. Study-wide background: Peripheral blood draws took place at initial diagnosis, ahead of any treatment.

RNA transcripts provided the source from which TCR beta CDR3 regions were amplified. HTBI primers drove first-round RT-PCR of the TCR CDR3. Each CDR3 protein gets one entry after TCRdb re-called the multiplex PCR reads with MiXCR. In the table there are nearly 600,000 distinct CDR3 sequences, around 13% of which are singletons. The sample holds many counts of this clonotype. Germline lookup yields CDR1 DFQATT and CDR2 SNEGSKA (reference sequence). V gave up 6 bases and J gave up 8 bases, with 16 bases separating them. This CDR3 region has 12 residues. The TCR comes from a woman in her twenties or thirties with Graves' hyperthyroidism that later progressed to Graves' ophthalmopathy. The specimen sequenced was blood. The chain couples TRBV20-1 to TRBJ1-2; D uncertain. The CDR3 DNA follows: TGCAGTGCCAAAAAAGAGGGATGGGGCTACACCTTC. Residues: CSAKKEGWGYTF.